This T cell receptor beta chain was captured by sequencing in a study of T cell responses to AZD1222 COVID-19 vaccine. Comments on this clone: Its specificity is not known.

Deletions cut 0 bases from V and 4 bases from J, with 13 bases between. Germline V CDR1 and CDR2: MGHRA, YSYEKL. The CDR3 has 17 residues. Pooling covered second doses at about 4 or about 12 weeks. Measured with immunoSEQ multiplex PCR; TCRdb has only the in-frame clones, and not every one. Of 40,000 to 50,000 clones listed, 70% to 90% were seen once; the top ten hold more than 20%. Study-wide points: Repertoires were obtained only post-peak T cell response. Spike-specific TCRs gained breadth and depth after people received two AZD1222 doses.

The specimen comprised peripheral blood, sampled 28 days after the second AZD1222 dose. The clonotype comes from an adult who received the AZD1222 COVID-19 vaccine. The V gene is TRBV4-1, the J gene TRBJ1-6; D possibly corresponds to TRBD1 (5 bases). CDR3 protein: CASSQESAGRYNSPLHF. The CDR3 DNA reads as TGCGCCAGCAGCCAAGAGAGTGCGGGACGGTATAATTCACCCCTCCACTTT.